This is a list of T cell receptor beta chains from one sample in a study of T cells in Graves' hyperthyroidism and ophthalmopathy. TCRdb passed the multiplex PCR reads through MiXCR, listing each CDR3 protein once. The table shows 550,000 to 800,000 distinct CDR3 sequences, with 15% to 20% occurring only once. The sequencing input was blood. The receptors derive from a man in his fifties or sixties with Graves' hyperthyroidism. Each CDR3 is given with its conserved first and last residue. The D gene is left open where the match is weak. A row's size may be missing; if present it is once, few, many or a size class.

clone_size,cdr3_length,v_call,j_call,d_call,cdr3_nt,cdr3_aa
few,15,TRBV4-3,TRBJ2-5,TRBD1,TGCGCCAGCAGCCCCGCGACAGGGGGCAGACAGACCCAGTACTTC,CASSPATGGRQTQYF
few,16,TRBV5-1,TRBJ2-3,.,TGCGCCAGCAGCTTGGGGCTAATAACTAGCACAGATACGCAGTATTTT,CASSLGLITSTDTQYF
.,12,TRBV6-4,TRBJ2-1,.,TGTGCCAGCCAGGACCTCTACAATGAGCAGTTCTTC,CASQDLYNEQFF
few,15,TRBV4-1,TRBJ2-7,.,TGCGCCAGCAGCCAATGGCAAACCACCTCCTACGAGCAGTACTTC,CASSQWQTTSYEQYF
many,15,TRBV27,TRBJ1-3,TRBD1,TGTGCCAGCAGTCCTACAGGGGAGAGAGGAAACACCATATATTTT,CASSPTGERGNTIYF
many,13,TRBV9,TRBJ2-2,.,TGTGCCAGCGGTCCCGGGCGGACCGGGGAGCTGTTTTTT,CASGPGRTGELFF
few,13,TRBV29-1,TRBJ1-1,TRBD1,TGCAGCGTTCCTGCAGGGGGCTGGGCCGAAGCTTTCTTT,CSVPAGGWAEAFF
many,15,TRBV25-1,TRBJ2-2,.,TGTGCCAGCAGTGATTCGGCAGCGAACACCGGGGAGCTGTTTTTT,CASSDSAANTGELFF
many,15,TRBV20-1,TRBJ2-5,TRBD2,TGCAGTGCTAGACCTAGCGGGAGGCTACAAGAGACCCAGTACTTC,CSARPSGRLQETQYF
.,15,TRBV28,TRBJ1-3,.,TGTGCCAGCAGTTCCCGGGGGGTCTCTGGAAACACCATATATTTT,CASSSRGVSGNTIYF
.,14,TRBV3-1,TRBJ1-1,.,TGTGCCAGCAGCGACGACAGGATGAACACTGAAGCTTTCTTT,CASSDDRMNTEAFF
many,13,TRBV11-2,TRBJ2-7,.,TGTGCCACAAAGAGCGGGCACTCCTACGAGCAGTACTTC,CATKSGHSYEQYF
many,14,TRBV3-1,TRBJ1-1,.,TGTGCCAGCAGCCCTAGGGGGAGGAACACTGAAGCTTTCTTT,CASSPRGRNTEAFF
.,19,TRBV6-1,TRBJ2-7,TRBD2,TGTGCCAGCAGTACCCGGACTAGCGGGAGGGGCGGGGTGTCCTACGAGCAGTACTTC,CASSTRTSGRGGVSYEQYF
few,15,TRBV28,TRBJ1-2,.,TGTGCCAGCCCTGCCCCTCTATCAGGGAACTATGGCTACACCTTC,CASPAPLSGNYGYTF
many,14,TRBV28,TRBJ1-1,.,TGTGCCAGCAGTTCCCCGGGGAGAGGGACTGAAGCTTTCTTT,CASSSPGRGTEAFF
few,15,TRBV5-6,TRBJ2-2,.,TGTGCCAGCAGAGGACGGGGGAGAGACACCGGGGAGCTGTTTTTT,CASRGRGRDTGELFF
many,14,TRBV11-3,TRBJ2-1,.,TGTGCCAGCAGCTTTGCGGGTAAGATCGGTGAGCAGTTCTTC,CASSFAGKIGEQFF
many,15,TRBV27,TRBJ2-3,TRBD1,TGTGCCAGCAGTCTCTTAGGACAGGCCTATTATGAGCAGTATTTT,CASSLLGQAYYEQYF
few,16,TRBV18,TRBJ2-5,TRBD1,TGTGCCAGCTCCCCACTTGAGACAGGGGCTCTGAAGACCCAGTACTTC,CASSPLETGALKTQYF
few,15,TRBV27,TRBJ1-3,TRBD1,TGTGCCAGCAGGGCCTCGACAGGGGCTGGAAACACCATATATTTT,CASRASTGAGNTIYF
.,14,TRBV27,TRBJ2-7,.,TGTGCCAGCAGTTTAATTCAGGGGGGGCTCGAGCAGTACTTC,CASSLIQGGLEQYF
many,14,TRBV28,TRBJ2-7,.,TGTGCCAGATACCGGACGTATCAATCCTACGAGCAGTACTTC,CARYRTYQSYEQYF
.,15,TRBV7-8,TRBJ2-2,.,TGTGCCAGCAGCTCCAGCGGAGGAGGTACCGGGGAGCTGTTTTTT,CASSSSGGGTGELFF
many,19,TRBV27,TRBJ1-4,.,TGTGCCAGCAAACCCTCGCCTGGGGCACCAGGAGGTTCTAATGAAAAACTGTTTTTT,CASKPSPGAPGGSNEKLFF
many,15,TRBV20-1,TRBJ2-1,.,TGCAGTGCTAGAATGCCAGGATTTTCCTACAATGAGCAGTTCTTC,CSARMPGFSYNEQFF
many,18,TRBV7-2,TRBJ2-7,TRBD2,TGTGCCAGCAGCTTACCGACTAGCGGGAGTTTTGTCTCCTACGAGCAGTACTTC,CASSLPTSGSFVSYEQYF
few,16,TRBV19,TRBJ1-5,TRBD1,TGTGCCAGTAGTAGGGGCCCGGACAGGGGCGGTCAGCCCCAGCATTTT,CASSRGPDRGGQPQHF
many,14,TRBV19,TRBJ2-5,TRBD2,TGTGCCAGTTCCTCTTCGGGGGGTCATTGGACCCAGTACTTC,CASSSSGGHWTQYF
.,16,TRBV5-1,TRBJ1-1,TRBD1,TGCGCCAGCAGCTTGGCAGGACAGGTATATAACACTGAAGCTTTCTTT,CASSLAGQVYNTEAFF
.,13,TRBV7-8,TRBJ1-2,.,TGTGCCAGCACCCCATCCCCAGGAGCCGGCTACACCTTC,CASTPSPGAGYTF
.,18,TRBV7-8,TRBJ2-3,TRBD1,TGTGCCAGCAGCTTGGCTACTCTGGGACAGGCCTTAGCAGATACGCAGTATTTT,CASSLATLGQALADTQYF
.,14,TRBV20-1,TRBJ2-1,.,TGCAGTGTCCCCGCTTCACTCTTCTACAATGAGCAGTTCTTC,CSVPASLFYNEQFF
many,17,TRBV20-1,TRBJ2-3,TRBD2,TGCAGTGCTGACGCCTTAGCGGGAGGGATTAGCACAGATACGCAGTATTTT,CSADALAGGISTDTQYF
many,19,TRBV27,TRBJ2-2,TRBD2,TGTGCCAGCAGTTTAGTCGGTCGGGGAGGGCTATCGAACACCGGGGAGCTGTTTTTT,CASSLVGRGGLSNTGELFF
.,16,TRBV19,TRBJ2-7,.,TGTGCCAGTAGTGTAGCGCCGGGACATGTGACATACGAGCAGTACTTC,CASSVAPGHVTYEQYF
.,14,TRBV2,TRBJ1-6,TRBD1,TGTGCCAGCCGAAAAGGACAGGATAATTCTCCCCTCCACTTT,CASRKGQDNSPLHF
many,14,TRBV5-1,TRBJ2-7,.,TGCGCCAGCAGCTTGGATGTCTTCTCCTACGAGCAGTACTTC,CASSLDVFSYEQYF
many,15,TRBV20-1,TRBJ2-2,TRBD1,TGCAGTGCTACCGAGGGACAGATGAACACCGGGGAGCTGTTTTTT,CSATEGQMNTGELFF
few,16,TRBV2,TRBJ2-1,TRBD2,TGTGCCAGCTCTAGAGGTGTAGCGGGAGGCTACAATGAGCAGTTCTTC,CASSRGVAGGYNEQFF
many,13,TRBV3-1,TRBJ2-3,.,TGTGCCAGCAGCCCATCCCACAGAGATACGCAGTATTTT,CASSPSHRDTQYF
few,14,TRBV6-2/TRBV6-3,TRBJ2-1,.,TGTGCCAGCAGAAGGGGAGCTAGACTCAATGAGCAGTTCTTC,CASRRGARLNEQFF
many,11,TRBV7-2,TRBJ2-7,.,TGTGCCAGCAGCTTAGGAGGGAAGCAGTACTTC,CASSLGGKQYF
.,13,TRBV19,TRBJ2-5,.,TGTGCCAGTAGTATACCCGAAGTGTTCCCCGTGTACTTC,CASSIPEVFPVYF
many,15,TRBV2,TRBJ2-1,TRBD2,TGTGCCAGCAAACTCCAAGCGGGAGAATTAGGTGAGCAGTTCTTC,CASKLQAGELGEQFF